Given below is one TCR beta chain in context. The germline gives CDR1 SGHDT, CDR2 YYEEEE. Unmatched junction bases numbered 8, after V lost 4 bases and J lost 8 bases. The CDR3 consists of 14 residues. This entry belongs to a study of cytomegalovirus exposure and HLA in healthy donors. Across the whole study: Early released data had 65 million to 100 million unique TCRs, all coming from HLA-typed donors.

PCR amplification relied on 60 Vbeta primers (plus 13 Jbeta primers). Method: immunoSEQ multiplex PCR; TCRdb's copy keeps in-frame clones and lacks some. The data contain 150,000 or so clones, around 77% of them singletons. This clonotype was sampled from a woman aged 30 to 39 in good health and CMV-seronegative. Input material: PBMCs. The chain combines TRBV5-6 with TRBJ1-2; 10 bases agree with TRBD1. CDR3 residues: CASSPDRGLLGYTF. In DNA form, the CDR3 reads TGTGCCAGCAGCCCGGACAGGGGGTTGTTGGGCTACACCTTC.